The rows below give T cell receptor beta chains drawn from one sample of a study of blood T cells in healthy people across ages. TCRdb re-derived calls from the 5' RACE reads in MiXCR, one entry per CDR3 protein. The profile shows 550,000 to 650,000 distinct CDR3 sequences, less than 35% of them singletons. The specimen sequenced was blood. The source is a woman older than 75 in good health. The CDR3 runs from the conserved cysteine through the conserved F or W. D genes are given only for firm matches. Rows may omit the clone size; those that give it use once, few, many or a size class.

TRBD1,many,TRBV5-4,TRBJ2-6,TGTGCCAGCAGCTTGTACAGGGGGCCTGGGGCCAACGTCCTGACTTTC,CASSLYRGPGANVLTF
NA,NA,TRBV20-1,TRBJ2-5,TGCAGTGCTAGCCTCCAGTGGGGGCTACTAGAGACCCAGTACTTC,CSASLQWGLLETQYF
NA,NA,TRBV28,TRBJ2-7,TGTGCCGGCAGCCACCGGGGCCGCCCGTTGGGGGAGCAGTACTTC,CAGSHRGRPLGEQYF
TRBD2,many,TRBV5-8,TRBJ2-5,TGTGCCAGCACCGAGGGGAGGGCCCAAGTGGAGACCCAGTACTTC,CASTEGRAQVETQYF
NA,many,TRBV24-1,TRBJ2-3,TGTGCCACCAGTGATTCGAGCACAGATACGCAGTATTTT,CATSDSSTDTQYF
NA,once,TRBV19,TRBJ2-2,TGTGTCGGTAGTGCTTACACTTTCTCCAGGGGCGGCACCGGGGAGCTGTTTTTT,CVGSAYTFSRGGTGELFF
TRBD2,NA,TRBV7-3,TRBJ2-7,TGTGCCGGCAGCTTAAGTCTAGCGGGCCCCAATGAGCAGTACTTC,CAGSLSLAGPNEQYF
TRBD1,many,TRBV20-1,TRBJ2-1,TGCAGTGCCCGGACAGGGGGCGTCCCCTACAATGAGCAGTTCTTC,CSARTGGVPYNEQFF
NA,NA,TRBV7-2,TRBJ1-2,TGTGCCAGCAGCTTCTTAGAGGGGGGCGCGGTAGCAGGTGGCTACACCTTC,CASSFLEGGAVAGGYTF
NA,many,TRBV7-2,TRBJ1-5,TGTGCCAGCAGCTCAACTGGGACGGTGAATCAGCCCCAGCATTTT,CASSSTGTVNQPQHF
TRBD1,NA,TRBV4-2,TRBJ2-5,TGTGCCAGCAGCCAAGACGGACAGGGCCCACAAGAGACCCAGTACTTC,CASSQDGQGPQETQYF
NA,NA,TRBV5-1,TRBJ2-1,TGCGCCAGCAGCTTGATGGGCCTTGGGGGAAATGAGCAGTTCTTC,CASSLMGLGGNEQFF
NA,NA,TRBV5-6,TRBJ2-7,TGTGCCAGCAGCCCCACGGGGCGCACTCCTACGGACGAGCAGTACTTC,CASSPTGRTPTDEQYF
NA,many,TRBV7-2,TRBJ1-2,TGTGCCAGCAGCCTAGGTGCGGCAGGGACTAAATATGGCTACACCTTC,CASSLGAAGTKYGYTF
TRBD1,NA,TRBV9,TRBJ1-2,TGTGCCAGCAGCGCGTATCAGGGGGCGCGTAACTATGGCCACACCTTC,CASSAYQGARNYGHTF
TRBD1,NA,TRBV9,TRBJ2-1,TGTGCCAGCAGCGCTACCCAGGGGGCAGGGAATGAGCAGTTCTTC,CASSATQGAGNEQFF
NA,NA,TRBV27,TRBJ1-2,TGTGCCAGCAGTTTAAACCAGGGCGGCTATGGCTACACCTTC,CASSLNQGGYGYTF
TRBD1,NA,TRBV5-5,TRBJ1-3,TGTGCCAGCAGCCAACAGGGGTCTGGAAACACCATATATTTT,CASSQQGSGNTIYF
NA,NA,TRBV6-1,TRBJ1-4,TGTGCCAGCAGTGAAGGCAGGGCAAGGGAAAAACTGTTTTTT,CASSEGRAREKLFF
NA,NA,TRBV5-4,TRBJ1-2,TGTGCCAGCAGCGAGAAGGGGGGCGCGGGCTATGGCTACACCTTC,CASSEKGGAGYGYTF
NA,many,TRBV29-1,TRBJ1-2,TGCAGCGTTGAACCCCCTGGAGGCTATGGCTACACCTTC,CSVEPPGGYGYTF
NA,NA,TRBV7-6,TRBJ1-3,TGTGCCAGCTTGCGGTCGGCCAGGACGGACTCTGGAAACACCATATATTTT,CASLRSARTDSGNTIYF
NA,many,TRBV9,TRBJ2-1,TGTGCCAGCAGCGTAGTCGCGACAGCCTACAATGAGCAGTTCTTC,CASSVVATAYNEQFF
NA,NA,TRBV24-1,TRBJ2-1,TGTGCCACCAGTGATTCCAGGGTCCCCCATGGCAATGAGCAGTTCTTC,CATSDSRVPHGNEQFF
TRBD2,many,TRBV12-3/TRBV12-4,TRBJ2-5,TGTGCCAGCAGCACGGCCCGGACTAGCGGGGGGGCGGAGACCCAGTACTTC,CASSTARTSGGAETQYF
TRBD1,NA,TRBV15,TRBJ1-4,TGTGCCACCAACAGAAGGGGACAGTTTAATGAAAAACTGTTTTTT,CATNRRGQFNEKLFF
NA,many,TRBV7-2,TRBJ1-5,TGTGCCAGCAGCTCTTCCTCGGGCCGCCCAGGCAGTCAGCCCCAGCATTTT,CASSSSSGRPGSQPQHF
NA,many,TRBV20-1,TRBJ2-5,TGCAGTGCTAGAGATAGTATTCCAATTTCGTCCCAGTACTTC,CSARDSIPISSQYF
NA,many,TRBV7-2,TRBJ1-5,TGTGCCAGCAGCCTAAGCAAGGGAACGCAGCCCCAGCATTTT,CASSLSKGTQPQHF
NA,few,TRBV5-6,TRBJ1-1,TGTGCCAGCAGCTTGGCTGGGCAGGGGAGGACTTTCTTT,CASSLAGQGRTFF
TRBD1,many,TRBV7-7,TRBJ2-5,TGTGCCAGCAGCCGGACAGGGTTCCGGGAGACCCAGTACTTC,CASSRTGFRETQYF
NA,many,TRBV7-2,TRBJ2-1,TGTGCCAGCAGCCCAGCTAATGAGCAGTTCTTC,CASSPANEQFF
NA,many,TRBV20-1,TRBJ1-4,TGCAGTGCTAGAGATATCAAAACCCACAATGAAAAACTGTTTTTT,CSARDIKTHNEKLFF
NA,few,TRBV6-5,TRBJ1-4,TGTGCCAGCAGTTACGGCAGGACTAATGAAAAACTGTTTTTT,CASSYGRTNEKLFF
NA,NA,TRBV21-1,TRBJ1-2,TGTGCCAGCAGCAAGGACAGGGTGAACTATAGCTACACCTTC,CASSKDRVNYSYTF
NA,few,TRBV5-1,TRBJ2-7,TGCGCCAGCAGCATAGACACTCCCTCCTACGAGCAGTACTTC,CASSIDTPSYEQYF
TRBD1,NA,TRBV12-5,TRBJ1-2,TGTGCTAGTGGTTTTAACAGGGGGCTGGACGGCTACACCTTC,CASGFNRGLDGYTF
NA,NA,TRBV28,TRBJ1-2,TGTGCCGGCATCTCACCTAACTATGGCTACACCTTC,CAGISPNYGYTF
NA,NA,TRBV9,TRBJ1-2,TGTGCCAGCAGCGTTTCAGGGGATCAGGGCTACACCTTC,CASSVSGDQGYTF
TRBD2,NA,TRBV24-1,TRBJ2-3,TGTGCCACCAGTGGAGCGGGGGGCGGGGATACGCAGTATTTT,CATSGAGGGDTQYF
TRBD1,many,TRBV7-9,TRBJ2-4,TGTGCCAGCAGCCCAGACCGGGGACAGGGGGTCCAAAACATTCAGTACTTC,CASSPDRGQGVQNIQYF
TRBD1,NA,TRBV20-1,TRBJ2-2,TGCAGTGCTAGGGTTACAGGGGGCTTCAGCGGGGAGCTGTTTTTT,CSARVTGGFSGELFF